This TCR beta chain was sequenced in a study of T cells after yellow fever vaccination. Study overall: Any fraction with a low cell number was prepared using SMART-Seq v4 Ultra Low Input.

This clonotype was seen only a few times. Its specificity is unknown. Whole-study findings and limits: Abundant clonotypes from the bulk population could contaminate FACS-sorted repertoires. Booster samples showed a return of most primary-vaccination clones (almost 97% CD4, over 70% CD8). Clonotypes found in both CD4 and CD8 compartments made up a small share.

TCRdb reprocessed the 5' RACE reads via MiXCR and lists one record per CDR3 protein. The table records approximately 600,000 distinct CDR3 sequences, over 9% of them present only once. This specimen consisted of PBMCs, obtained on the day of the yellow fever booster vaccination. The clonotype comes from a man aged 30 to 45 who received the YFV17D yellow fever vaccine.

The CDR3 nucleotides are TGCAGTGCTAGAGGGTCGCCCGGGGATCAGCCCCAGCATTTT. As protein: CSARGSPGDQPQHF. V and J are TRBV20-1 and TRBJ1-5, with D uncertain. Trimming removed 1 base from V and 5 bases from J, with 12 bases in between. CDR1 and CDR2 (germline): DFQATT, SNEGSKA (reference sequence). This CDR3 region has 14 residues.